The 26 T cell receptor beta chains presented below share a single source sample, sequenced in a study of early T cells in non-severe SARS-CoV-2 infection. Each CDR3 protein is one row after TCRdb ran MiXCR on the 5' RACE reads. The table has 30,000 to 40,000 distinct CDR3 sequences, 4.5% to 6% seen once. The sample was whole blood. Receptors originate from an adult who was a healthcare worker with PCR-confirmed SARS-CoV-2 infection or an uninfected control (not recorded which).

The table lists this clonotype with many counts. The V call is TRBV29-1, the J call TRBJ2-2, with D uncertain. This CDR3 comprises 13 residues. CDR1 is SQVTM and CDR2 is ANQGSEA in the germline V gene. Trimming pared 5 bases from V and 4 bases from J, leaving 11 bases between. The CDR3 DNA follows: TGCAGCGTTCAGCCCCCGGGCACCGGGGAGCTGTTTTTT. Protein: CSVQPPGTGELFF.

Notes on this clonotype: A read error is possible here, since a much larger clone lies one base away. The rearrangement joins TRBV19 to TRBJ1-5; D is undetermined. Germline CDR1 reads LNHDA; CDR2 reads SQIVND (reference sequence). The CDR3 runs 12 residues. Here the CDR3 reads CASSIDRPPQNF. In DNA form, the CDR3 reads TGTGCCAGTAGTATAGATCGCCCGCCCCAGAATTTT.

Ten or more counts support this clonotype. This chain links TRBV2 with TRBJ2-2; D possibly matches TRBD1 or TRBD2 (7 bases each). The germline V gene has CDR1 SNHLY and CDR2 FYNNEI. The CDR3 covers 15 residues. Trimming took 7 bases from V and 1 from J, leaving 13 bases between them. The CDR3 DNA reads as TGTGCCAGCAAGGGGGGGACAGAGAACACCGGGGAGCTGTTTTTT. Its translation: CASKGGTENTGELFF.

This clonotype was counted at least ten times. V usage is TRBV27 and J usage is TRBJ1-2, with 7 bases lining up with TRBD1. With V trimmed by 4 bases and J by 4 bases, 3 bases remained unmatched. Per germline, CDR1 MNHEY and CDR2 SMNVEV (reference sequence). The CDR3 is 13 amino acids. Written as DNA, the CDR3 is TGTGCCAGCAGTTGGGGACAGACCTATGGCTACACCTTC. This translates into CASSWGQTYGYTF.

Many counts were recorded for this clonotype. The chain carries TRBV6-5 and TRBJ2-5; 7 bases are shared with TRBD2. CDR3 length: 15 residues. J was trimmed by 1 base and V by 5 bases; bases with no gene match: 7. The germline gives CDR1 MNHEY, CDR2 SVGAGI. The CDR3 loop is CASSDQGLIQETQYF. DNA of the CDR3: TGTGCCAGCAGTGACCAGGGACTAATCCAAGAGACCCAGTACTTC.

This chain joins TRBV24-1 and TRBJ2-7, with a tentative D call TRBD1 (5 bases). V was pared by 2 bases and J by 7 bases, with 14 bases between. The CDR3 has 14 residues. The V gene's germline CDR1 is KGHDR and CDR2 SFDVKD. Here the CDR3 reads CATSDSAQGWEQYF. As DNA, the CDR3 is TGTGCCACCAGTGATTCCGCCCAGGGATGGGAGCAGTACTTC.

This clonotype was counted ten times or more. The chain recombines TRBV10-3 with TRBJ2-1, with a weak D call TRBD1 (7 bases). The CDR3 runs 14 residues. Germline lookup yields CDR1 ENHRY and CDR2 SYGVKD. V lost 4 bases, J lost 5 bases, and 12 bases lay in between. DNA for the CDR3: TGTGCCATCAGTGGGGCGGGACAGAACAATGAGCAGTTCTTC. It translates to CAISGAGQNNEQFF.

This clonotype was recorded at least ten times. The chain employs TRBV28 and TRBJ2-7, with a weak D call TRBD2 (6 bases). CDR3 length: 15 residues. From germline, CDR1 is MDHEN and CDR2 SYDVKM. V gave up 7 bases and J gave up 4 bases, with 20 bases separating them. The chain's CDR3 is CASNGWARGAYEQYV. CDR3 bases: TGTGCCAGCAACGGTTGGGCGCGGGGTGCTTACGAGCAGTACGTC.

This chain links TRBV10-1 with TRBJ2-5; no clear D. Trimming pared 4 bases from V and 7 bases from J, leaving 13 bases between. The CDR3 is made up of 13 amino acids. CDR1 and CDR2 from the germline V gene are WNHNN and SYGVQD (reference sequence). CDR3 DNA: TGCGCCAGCAGTGCCAGCACGGGCTGGACCCAGTACTTC. Its translation: CASSASTGWTQYF.

This clonotype was detected many times. V gene TRBV6-5 combines with J gene TRBJ2-7; D may match TRBD1 or TRBD2 (6 bases each). CDR1 and CDR2 from the germline V gene are MNHEY and SVGAGI. Trimming removed 7 bases from V and 2 bases from J, with 15 bases in between. This CDR3 is 14 amino acids long. In DNA, the CDR3 is TGTGCCAGCATTAACTACAGGGAGGCCTACGAGCAGTACTTC. It encodes CASINYREAYEQYF.

The V call is TRBV4-3, the J call TRBJ2-1; 12 bases are a match to TRBD2. The germline V gene encodes CDR1 LGHNA and CDR2 YSLEER. The CDR3 has 16 residues. The ends lost 4 bases at V and 6 bases at J; junction bases unmatched: 7. CDR3 bases: TGCGCCAGCAGCCCGTACGCTAGCGGGGGGGCCAATGAGCAGTTCTTC. Its protein is CASSPYASGGANEQFF.

This clonotype was counted ten times or more. This chain joins TRBV30 and TRBJ1-1, with D possibly matching TRBD1 (6 bases). CDR1 is GTSNPN, CDR2 SVGIG, per germline (reference sequence). V was cut by 3 bases and J by 0 bases, with 14 bases left in between. The CDR3 totals 15 residues. This chain's CDR3 is CAWRGGRHLNTEAFF. CDR3 coding DNA: TGTGCCTGGAGAGGGGGGCGGCACCTGAACACTGAAGCTTTCTTT.

The V gene is TRBV6-5, the J gene TRBJ2-2, with 8 positions matching TRBD2. Germline assignment: CDR1 MNHEY and CDR2 SVGAGI. The CDR3 spans 16 residues. Germline trimming cut 5 bases from V and 1 base from J; bases unmatched to any gene: 6. The CDR3 sequence: CASSRPGGWNTGELFF. CDR3 nucleotide sequence: TGTGCCAGCAGTCGCCCGGGAGGGTGGAACACCGGGGAGCTGTTTTTT.

The chain uses TRBV11-2 and TRBJ2-7; D is unresolved. The germline CDR1 and CDR2 sequences are SGHAT and FQNNGV. There are 13 residues in the CDR3. V was pared by 0 bases and J by 6 bases, with 9 bases between. The CDR3 DNA reads as TGTGCCAGCAGCTTAGATCTTAGAGGCGAGCAGTACTTC. This translates into CASSLDLRGEQYF.

The CDR3 loop is CASSHRQIYGTDTQYF. Written as DNA, the CDR3 is TGTGCCAGCAGCCACCGACAGATTTACGGGACAGATACGCAGTATTTT. The chain has TRBV5-5 and TRBJ2-3; maybe TRBD1 (5 bases). V lost 4 bases, J lost 3 bases, and 18 bases lay in between. CDR3 size: 16 residues. Looked up from germline, CDR1 is SGHKS and CDR2 is YYEKEE (reference sequence).

The chain combines TRBV11-2 with TRBJ2-2, with TRBD1 as a possible D gene (6 bases). The CDR3 is made up of 16 amino acids. Germline V gene data show CDR1 as SGHAT and CDR2 as FQNNGV. V lost 3 bases, J lost 0 bases, and 11 bases lay in between. Here the CDR3 reads CASSFARTANTGELFF. Written as DNA, the CDR3 is TGTGCCAGCAGCTTTGCCCGGACAGCGAACACCGGGGAGCTGTTTTTT.

In this sample, this clonotype turned up many times. The chain combines TRBV24-1 with TRBJ2-5; D gene uncertain. The CDR3 is 13 residues long. Germline assignment: CDR1 KGHDR and CDR2 SFDVKD. Trimming removed 1 base at V and 7 bases at J, with 9 bases between. The CDR3 reads CATSDLYKGTQYF. In DNA form, the CDR3 reads TGTGCCACCAGTGATTTATACAAAGGGACCCAGTACTTC.

This clonotype came up many times. The chain employs TRBV15 and TRBJ2-2; TRBD1 is a possible D gene (6 bases). Germline CDR1 reads LNHNV; CDR2 reads YYDKDF (reference sequence). V gave up 3 bases and J gave up 0 bases, with 14 bases separating them. The CDR3 is 17 residues long. The CDR3 DNA reads TGTGCCACCAGCAGGGTTGTGGACAGAACGAACACCGGGGAGCTGTTTTTT. It yields the protein CATSRVVDRTNTGELFF.

This clonotype was observed many times. The chain combines TRBV29-1 with TRBJ2-6; 8 bases match TRBD1. Germline V gives CDR1 SQVTM, CDR2 ANQGSEA. This CDR3 has 16 residues. V dropped 7 bases and J dropped 0; count of bases not matched to a gene: 8. CDR3 in amino acids: CSAGQGANSGANVLTF. The CDR3 DNA is TGCAGCGCAGGACAGGGTGCAAACTCTGGGGCCAACGTCCTGACTTTC.

This clonotype has a count of ten or more. The chain carries TRBV4-1 and TRBJ2-4; tentative D call: TRBD1 (5 bases). Germline CDR1 reads MGHRA; CDR2 reads YSYEKL. Trimming left V 4 bases short and J 5 bases short, with 9 bases between. The CDR3 contains 13 residues. Here the CDR3 DNA reads TGCGCCAGCAGCCTCCAGGGCCAAAACATTCAGTACTTC. This sequence encodes CASSLQGQNIQYF.

This clonotype has ten or more counts. This chain links TRBV15 with TRBJ1-5; weak D call: TRBD1 (6 bases). The CDR3 runs to 14 residues. With 4 bases removed from V and 4 bases from J, the gap between germline ends came to 11 bases. The germline V gene encodes CDR1 LNHNV and CDR2 YYDKDF (reference sequence). DNA of the CDR3: TGTGCCACCAGCAAACTGGACAGAAATCAGCCCCAGCATTTT. Residues: CATSKLDRNQPQHF.

This clonotype was picked up many times. The chain uses TRBV9 and TRBJ2-7, with 7 positions matching TRBD1. The CDR3 loop spans 16 amino acids. The junction had 14 bases not matched to a gene; V was cut back by 5 bases and J by 3 bases. Germline V gene data show CDR1 as SGDLS and CDR2 as YYNGEE. The DNA of the CDR3 is TGTGCCAGCAGAGACCCCAGGACAGGATTAATCTACGAGCAGTACGTC. Encoded protein: CASRDPRTGLIYEQYV.

This clonotype has at least ten counts. The chain combines TRBV6-5 with TRBJ2-1; no firm D call. CDR1 MNHEY and CDR2 SVGAGI come from the germline V gene. The CDR3 length is 15 residues. The V end lost 9 bases, the J end lost 0 bases, and 15 bases lay between the germline ends. As DNA, the CDR3 is TGTGCCAGTACTACTTATGAGAGCTCCTACAATGAGCAGTTCTTC. Translation: CASTTYESSYNEQFF.

This clonotype has a count of ten or more. The chain recombines TRBV18 with TRBJ1-2; no clear D. The ends were cut back, 3 bases at V and 8 bases at J, with 19 bases in the middle. CDR1 and CDR2 (germline): KGHSH, LQKENI. The CDR3 runs to 15 residues. CDR3 sequence: CASSPSSDPGGGYTF. CDR3 bases: TGTGCCAGCTCACCCTCATCGGACCCCGGAGGCGGCTACACCTTC.

This chain connects TRBV20-1 to TRBJ2-3, with D tentatively TRBD2 (6 bases). Trimming stripped 6 bases from V and 5 bases from J, with 9 bases between. CDR1 is DFQATT and CDR2 is SNEGSKA in the germline V gene (reference sequence). The CDR3 runs 11 residues. The CDR3 reads CSAVSGDTQYF. The CDR3 DNA sequence: TGCAGTGCCGTTAGCGGAGATACGCAGTATTTT.

This clonotype has a single count. This clone may be a read error of a much larger clone one base away. The chain carries TRBV7-2 and TRBJ1-2; D is possibly TRBD1 (5 bases). V was cut by 1 base and J by 6 bases, with 12 bases left in between. Germline-derived CDR1 and CDR2 are SGHTA and FQGNSA. The CDR3 has 14 residues. CDR3 in amino acids: CASSLGGAPHGYTF. The CDR3 coding sequence is TGTGCCAGCAGCTTAGGCGGGGCTCCCCATGGCTACACCTTC.